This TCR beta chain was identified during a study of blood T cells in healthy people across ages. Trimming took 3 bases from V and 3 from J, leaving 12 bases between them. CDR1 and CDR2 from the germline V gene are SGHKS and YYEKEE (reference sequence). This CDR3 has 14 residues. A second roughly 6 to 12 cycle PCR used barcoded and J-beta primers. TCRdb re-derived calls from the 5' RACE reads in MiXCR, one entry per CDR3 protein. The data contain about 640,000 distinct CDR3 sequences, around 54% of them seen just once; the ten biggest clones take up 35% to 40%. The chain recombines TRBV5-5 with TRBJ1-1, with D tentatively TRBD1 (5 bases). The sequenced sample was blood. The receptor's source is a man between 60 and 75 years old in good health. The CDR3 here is CASSWDWGDTEAFF. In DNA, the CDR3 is TGTGCCAGCAGCTGGGACTGGGGGGACACTGAAGCTTTCTTT. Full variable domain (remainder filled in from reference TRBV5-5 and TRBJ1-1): DAGVTQSPTHLIKTRGQQVTLRCSPISGHKSVSWYQQVLGQGPQFIFQYYEKEERGRGNFPDRFSARQFPNYSSELNVNALLLGDSALYLCASSWDWGDTEAFFGQGTRLTVV.